The clone carrying this TCR beta chain was detected a few times. This entry comes from a study of Graves' ophthalmopathy and Graves' hyperthyroidism. Scientists amplified the TCR beta CDR3 regions from RNA transcripts. The workflow started with a first-round RT-PCR run with HTBI primers and then moved on to a second-round multiplex PCR. MiXCR, run by TCRdb on the multiplex PCR reads, gives a single entry per CDR3 protein. This table holds 400,000 to 450,000 distinct CDR3 sequences, under 25% found once. Between the trimmed V and J ends, which lost 5 bases and 5 bases, there was a span of 18 bases. The CDR3 sequence is 15 residues long.

The rearrangement uses TRBV12-3 or TRBV12-4 and TRBJ1-2; no firm D call. The sample taken for sequencing was peripheral blood. The sequence derives from a woman in her late teens or twenties with stable Graves' hyperthyroidism. CDR3 in amino acids: CASSPGWREEYGYTF. The CDR3 region has the DNA TGTGCCAGCAGTCCCGGATGGAGGGAGGAGTATGGCTACACCTTC.